The T cell receptor beta chain described here comes from a study of chemoradiotherapy in HPV16-positive cancers. Study context: Candidate HPV-specific T-cell clones and common TCR motifs came from functional assays in a couple of HPV16-positive patients. Study-wide findings and caveats: The functional HPV-specific definition rests on just a couple of HPV16-positive patients. Candidate HPV-specific clones and E7-related TCR motifs grew in tumor during treatment.

Clones were sequenced by immunoSEQ multiplex PCR, and TCRdb holds only the in-frame ones, with some missing. The repertoire holds about 34,000 clones, with about nine tenths as singletons. With regard to this clone: The antigen remains unidentified.

The germline V and J ends were trimmed by 1 base and 5 bases, with 16 bases remaining between them. The CDR3 sequence is 15 residues long. Germline V gene sequence: CDR1 SGHRS, CDR2 YFSETQ. This sequence was found in a human donor with HPV-associated anogenital cancer. The sample was blood, taken from a patient who underwent chemoradiotherapy. The V call is TRBV5-1, the J call TRBJ2-7; the D is unclear. CDR3 bases: TGCGCCAGCAGCTTGAATGTTAGGCAGTACCACGAGCAGTACTTC. Translating gives CASSLNVRQYHEQYF.